This T cell receptor (beta chain) was observed in a study of blood T cell repertoires in COVID-19. As processed by the authors: For nucleated cells, counts were estimated from reference gene primer amplification. Measured with immunoSEQ multiplex PCR; TCRdb has only the in-frame clones, and not every one. V, J and clone size are taken as reported in that table, and D and trimming were inferred from the DNA itself. The sample yields around 170,000 clones, about 74% seen once. The CDR3 sequence is 14 residues long. Germline CDR1 reads MDHEN; CDR2 reads SYDVKM. Losses at the gene ends were 10 bases for V and 5 bases for J; bases not matched to a gene: 10.

This chain joins TRBV28 and TRBJ2-7, with 11 bases lining up with TRBD2. Material: peripheral blood. This receptor was identified in a woman aged 80 or older with acute or convalescent COVID-19. This CDR3 reads CATGLAGSSDEQYF. The DNA of the CDR3 is TGTGCCACCGGACTAGCGGGTTCGTCGGACGAGCAGTACTTC.